The 25 T cell receptor beta chains presented below share a single source sample, sequenced in a study of cytomegalovirus exposure and HLA in healthy donors. The PCR used 60 Vbeta and 13 Jbeta primers. Here immunoSEQ multiplex PCR was the method, and the copy in TCRdb shows in-frame clones only, minus some. The table includes around 140,000 clones, approximately 78% detected once. The sample comprised PBMCs. The receptor set was obtained from a young woman in good health and CMV-seropositive.

The count of this clone is one. V usage is TRBV6-9 and J usage is TRBJ1-4; D is possibly TRBD1 (6 bases). Trimming left V 6 bases short and J 6 bases short, with 17 bases between. This CDR3 comprises 15 residues. The germline CDR1 and CDR2 sequences are MNHGY and SVAAGI. The CDR3 region has the DNA TGTGCCAGCAGACACACAGGGTTTACCCATGAAAAACTGTTTTTT. Residues: CASRHTGFTHEKLFF.

V is TRBV5-1 and J is TRBJ2-5; 11 bases map to TRBD2. CDR1 and CDR2 from the germline V gene are SGHRS and YFSETQ. Trimming took 2 bases from V and 7 from J; bases not matched to a gene: 7. This CDR3 has 15 residues. CDR3 region: CASSFIAGGPATQYF. The CDR3 DNA follows: TGCGCCAGCAGCTTCATAGCGGGGGGGCCCGCGACCCAGTACTTC. Full variable domain (rest looked up from reference TRBV5-1 and TRBJ2-5): KAGVTQTPRYLIKTRGQQVTLSCSPISGHRSVSWYQQTPGQGLQFLFEYFSETQRNKGNFPGRFSGRQFSNSRSEMNVSTLELGDSALYLCASSFIAGGPATQYFGPGTRLLVL.

The rearrangement links TRBV27 to TRBJ2-7; 10 bases line up with TRBD2. V lost 6 bases to trimming and J lost 4 bases; unmatched junction nucleotides: 6. The CDR3 is 14 residues long. The V gene's germline CDR1 is MNHEY and CDR2 SMNVEV (reference sequence). Here the CDR3 DNA reads TGTGCCAGCAGCCCTAGCGGGGGTAGGTACGAGCAGTACTTC. It translates to CASSPSGGRYEQYF.

This clone has only one observation. This chain uses TRBV28 with TRBJ1-4; maybe TRBD1 (6 bases). Germline V lookup: CDR1 MDHEN, CDR2 SYDVKM. V was shortened by 2 bases and J by 7 bases, with 11 bases between the two germline ends. This CDR3 comprises 14 residues. The CDR3, as DNA: TGTGCCAGCAGTTTAGCGGGGGCGGGTGAAAAACTGTTTTTT. This translates into CASSLAGAGEKLFF.

The V call is TRBV6-4, the J call TRBJ1-5; D call uncertain. The CDR3 length is 14 residues. The germline CDR1 and CDR2 sequences are MRHNA and SNTAGT. V was cut by 8 bases and J by 6 bases, with 17 bases left in between. For the CDR3, the DNA is TGTGCCAGCCCTAACCAAGAACGTTTTCAGCCCCAGCATTTT. It encodes CASPNQERFQPQHF.

The chain couples TRBV4-1 to TRBJ2-4, with 9 bases lining up with TRBD2. After removal of 1 base from V and 1 base from J, the junction contained 2 bases not matched to a gene. In germline, CDR1 is MGHRA, CDR2 YSYEKL. The CDR3 extends over 16 amino acids. CDR3 in DNA: TGCGCCAGCAGCCAAGGACTAGCGGCGGCCAAAAACATTCAGTACTTC. Translated, it gives CASSQGLAAAKNIQYF.

Only one count was recorded for this clone. CDR3: CASSLAGTSGGETQYF. As DNA, the CDR3 is TGCGCCAGCAGCTTGGCCGGGACTAGCGGGGGAGAGACCCAGTACTTC. J is TRBJ2-5 and V is TRBV5-1, with 14 nucleotides matching TRBD2. The V segment lost 0 bases and the J segment 4 bases; nucleotides outside the gene matches: 2. This CDR3 contains 16 residues. CDR1 and CDR2 from the germline V gene are SGHRS and YFSETQ.

This chain uses TRBV10-3 with TRBJ2-1; 9 positions agree with TRBD1. With 6 bases clipped from V and 3 bases from J, the junction kept 6 bases outside the gene matches. The CDR3 length is 15 residues. Germline values: CDR1 ENHRY, CDR2 SYGVKD. This chain's CDR3 is CAISFPGQGYNEQFF. CDR3 bases: TGTGCCATCAGCTTTCCGGGACAGGGCTACAATGAGCAGTTCTTC.

The chain links TRBV2 to TRBJ2-1, with D possibly being TRBD2 (7 bases). Trimming shortened V by 7 bases and J by 10 bases, and 20 bases separated the two germline ends. This CDR3 is built from 14 residues. Per the germline V gene, CDR1 is SNHLY and CDR2 is FYNNEI. The CDR3 DNA is TGTGCCAGCAATTCAGTGAGGGGGGAGGGGGAGCAGTTCTTC. The encoded protein is CASNSVRGEGEQFF. Full variable domain (missing parts from reference TRBV2 and TRBJ2-1): EPEVTQTPSHQVTQMGQEVILRCVPISNHLYFYWYRQILGQKVEFLVSFYNNEISEKSEIFDDQFSVERPDGSNFTLKIRSTKLEDSAMYFCASNSVRGEGEQFFGPGTRLTVL.

The V and J genes are TRBV7-8 and TRBJ2-3; 11 bases match TRBD2. V lost 5 bases and J lost 2; bases outside the gene matches: 6. CDR3 size: 16 residues. The V gene's germline CDR1 is SGHVS and CDR2 FQNEAQ. The DNA for the CDR3 is TGTGCCAGCAGCCCTTATAGCGGGGGGGCCACAGATACGCAGTATTTT. It translates to CASSPYSGGATDTQYF. Looking up the rest from reference TRBV7-8 and TRBJ2-3 gives the full variable domain: GAGVSQSPRYKVAKRGQDVALRCDPISGHVSLFWYQQALGQGPEFLTYFQNEAQLDKSGLPSDRFFAERPEGSVSTLKIQRTQQEDSAVYLCASSPYSGGATDTQYFGPGTRLTVL.

The chain uses TRBV7-2 and TRBJ2-7; TRBD2 matches at 14 bases. CDR1 is SGHTA, CDR2 FQGNSA, per germline. J was trimmed by 2 bases and V by 1 base; bases with no gene match: 7. There are 18 residues in the CDR3. CDR3 protein: CASSLVRTSGGITYEQYF. For the CDR3, the DNA is TGTGCCAGCAGCTTAGTCCGGACTAGCGGGGGGATCACCTACGAGCAGTACTTC.

This chain connects TRBV5-1 to TRBJ1-1; tentatively, D is TRBD1 (5 bases). Germline values: CDR1 SGHRS, CDR2 YFSETQ. The CDR3 is 15 amino acids. V was trimmed by 4 bases and J by 0 bases, leaving 13 bases between them. The CDR3 loop reads CASSAGRTLNTEAFF. The CDR3 nucleotides are TGCGCCAGCAGCGCGGGACGGACGTTGAACACTGAAGCTTTCTTT.

This clone was picked up a small number of times. The J gene is TRBJ2-5, the V gene TRBV5-6; 9 positions agree with TRBD2. Germline values: CDR1 SGHDT, CDR2 YYEEEE. The CDR3 contains 17 residues. V shed 0 bases, J shed 0 bases, and the junction held 6 bases outside the gene matches. CDR3 nucleotide sequence: TGTGCCAGCAGCTTGGTAGCGGGGGTTACGTACCAAGAGACCCAGTACTTC. Translation: CASSLVAGVTYQETQYF. Full variable domain (outside the CDR3, taken from reference TRBV5-6 and TRBJ2-5): DAGVTQSPTHLIKTRGQQVTLRCSPKSGHDTVSWYQQALGQGPQFIFQYYEEEERQRGNFPDRFSGHQFPNYSSELNVNALLLGDSALYLCASSLVAGVTYQETQYFGPGTRLLVL.

The chain carries TRBV4-2 and TRBJ2-1; 7 bases are shared with TRBD2. CDR3 length: 16 amino acids. The V segment lost 8 bases and the J segment 10 bases; nucleotides outside the gene matches: 20. Germline V CDR1 and CDR2: LGHNA, YNFKEQ. In DNA form, the CDR3 reads TGTGCCAGCGGTCACGACGGCGGGGGTGCCGGGAGGGAGCAGTTCTTC. Amino acid sequence: CASGHDGGGAGREQFF.

The rearrangement joins TRBV5-1 to TRBJ1-1, with a possible D match to TRBD1 (6 bases). The V end lost 0 bases, the J end lost 2 bases, and 14 bases lay between the germline ends. Germline lookup yields CDR1 SGHRS and CDR2 YFSETQ. CDR3 size: 16 residues. The CDR3 loop is CASSLALDSLNTEAFF. CDR3 in DNA: TGCGCCAGCAGCTTGGCCCTGGACAGTCTTAACACTGAAGCTTTCTTT.

The V gene is TRBV11-2, the J gene TRBJ2-1, with 10 bases aligning to TRBD1. CDR3 length equals 15 residues. V lost 5 bases, J lost 5 bases, and 6 bases stayed unmatched. Germline V gives CDR1 SGHAT, CDR2 FQNNGV. CDR3 sequence reads: CASSQGQGVNNEQFF. CDR3 nucleotide sequence: TGTGCCAGCAGCCAAGGACAGGGGGTCAACAATGAGCAGTTCTTC. Full variable domain (outside the CDR3, taken from reference TRBV11-2 and TRBJ2-1): EAGVAQSPRYKIIEKRQSVAFWCNPISGHATLYWYQQILGQGPKLLIQFQNNGVVDDSQLPKDRFSAERLKGVDSTLKIQPAKLEDSAVYLCASSQGQGVNNEQFFGPGTRLTVL.

This clone is a singleton in its sample. The chain has TRBV7-2 and TRBJ2-3; 8 nucleotides agree with TRBD2. CDR3 size: 18 residues. V lost 6 bases to trimming and J lost 0 bases; unmatched junction nucleotides: 14. Germline lookup yields CDR1 SGHTA and CDR2 FQGNSA. The CDR3: CASRPFYGGETSTDTQYF. The CDR3 DNA reads as TGTGCCAGCAGACCCTTTTACGGGGGGGAAACTAGCACAGATACGCAGTATTTT.

In DNA, the CDR3 is TGTGCCAGTCGCAGGACAGGGCTCTCGGGAAACACCATATATTTT. Translating gives CASRRTGLSGNTIYF. The chain carries TRBV19 and TRBJ1-3; TRBD1 matches 8 bases. CDR3 length equals 15 residues. V trimming: 8 bases; J trimming: 4 bases; junction bases outside the gene matches: 10. CDR1 is LNHDA, CDR2 SQIVND, per germline (reference sequence).

The chain joins TRBV6-5 to TRBJ1-1; 9 positions agree with TRBD1. The CDR3 spans 14 residues. V was pared by 5 bases and J by 11 bases, with 12 bases of the junction left unmatched. CDR1 MNHEY and CDR2 SVGAGI come from the germline V gene. The CDR3 sequence is CASSKTGGTLGAFF. In nucleotides, the CDR3 is TGTGCCAGCAGTAAGACAGGGGGGACGCTAGGGGCTTTCTTT.

The rearrangement links TRBV7-9 to TRBJ2-5; 9 nucleotides align to TRBD1. This CDR3 spans 15 amino acids. Per germline, CDR1 SEHNR and CDR2 FQNEAQ (reference sequence). The V segment lost 6 bases and the J segment 5 bases; nucleotides outside the gene matches: 10. The CDR3 is CASSIRGGTGETQYF. The CDR3 coding sequence is TGTGCCAGCAGTATTAGGGGGGGGACAGGGGAGACCCAGTACTTC.

The table lists this clone with a count of one. The chain joins TRBV6-1 to TRBJ1-2; tentative D call: TRBD1 (5 bases). This CDR3 is 14 amino acids long. Trimming pared 6 bases from V and 5 bases from J, leaving 16 bases between. Germline CDR1 and CDR2: MNHNS and SASEGT. The CDR3 bases are TGTGCCAGCAGAGAGGACATGAAGGGGTATGGCTACACCTTC. Translated, it gives CASREDMKGYGYTF.

The J gene is TRBJ1-5, the V gene TRBV18; no firm D call. From germline, CDR1 is KGHSH and CDR2 LQKENI. The CDR3 extends over 16 amino acids. V dropped 3 bases and J dropped 4 bases, with 16 bases sitting between them. This CDR3 reads CASSPSSNMRNQPQHF. Here the CDR3 DNA reads TGTGCCAGCTCACCCTCGTCTAACATGAGGAATCAGCCCCAGCATTTT. Supplemented by reference TRBV18 and TRBJ1-5, the full variable domain reads NAGVMQNPRHLVRRRGQEARLRCSPMKGHSHVYWYRQLPEEGLKFMVYLQKENIIDESGMPKERFSAEFPKEGPSILRIQQVVRGDSAAYFCASSPSSNMRNQPQHFGDGTRLSIL.

The rearrangement uses TRBV5-4 and TRBJ2-5; 14 positions agree with TRBD2. Germline lookup yields CDR1 SGHNT and CDR2 YYREEE (reference sequence). The CDR3 length is 15 residues. With 7 bases clipped from V and 5 bases from J, the junction kept 7 bases outside the gene matches. The CDR3 loop is CASRLAGGLRETQYF. CDR3 sequence (DNA): TGTGCCAGCCGACTAGCGGGGGGGCTCAGGGAGACCCAGTACTTC.

The chain uses TRBV27 and TRBJ2-5, with 7 bases lining up with TRBD2. Matching the DNA end better, TRBJ2-7 makes the J call doubtful. Germline V gives CDR1 MNHEY, CDR2 SMNVEV (reference sequence). The CDR3 is 16 residues long. CDR3 nucleotides: TGTGCCAGCAGTTTCTCCCTTGGGGGGGTTGGCTACGAGCAGTACTTC. Its protein is CASSFSLGGVGYEQYF.

This clone was seen a handful of times. The CDR3 sequence is CASSLGLGAGGSLSTDTQYF. The CDR3 nucleotides are TGCGCCAGCAGCTTGGGACTCGGGGCGGGGGGCAGCCTTAGCACAGATACGCAGTATTTT. The V gene is TRBV5-1, the J gene TRBJ2-3; 8 bases align to TRBD2. CDR1 and CDR2 (germline): SGHRS, YFSETQ. The CDR3 covers 20 residues. The ends lost 0 bases at V and 0 bases at J; junction bases unmatched: 15.